The 18 T cell receptor beta chains in this list originate from one sample, sequenced in a study of cytomegalovirus exposure and HLA in healthy donors. With 60 Vbeta and 13 Jbeta primers, the PCR was carried out. Method: immunoSEQ multiplex PCR; TCRdb's copy keeps in-frame clones and lacks some. The sample records approximately 85,000 clones, less than 75% being singletons. The specimen was PBMCs. All receptors come from a woman in her twenties or thirties in good health and CMV-seropositive.

V gene TRBV5-1 combines with J gene TRBJ2-3, with TRBD2 matching 8 bases. Germline CDR1 reads SGHRS; CDR2 reads YFSETQ. V trimming: 3 bases; J trimming: 1 base; junction bases outside the gene matches: 1. CDR3 length: 14 amino acids. The CDR3 DNA reads as TGCGCCAGCAGCTCAGCGGGGGGCACAGATACGCAGTATTTT. Protein: CASSSAGGTDTQYF.

This clone was seen a handful of times. This rearrangement joins TRBV7-2 to TRBJ1-1; TRBD1 is a possible D gene (6 bases). Germline CDR1 is SGHTA and CDR2 is FQGNSA. V was trimmed by 11 bases and J by 1 base, leaving 14 bases between them. This CDR3 has 13 residues. The CDR3 here is CALAGQTNTEAFF. CDR3 bases: TGTGCCTTAGCCGGACAGACGAACACTGAAGCTTTCTTT.

The chain combines TRBV19 with TRBJ1-1; D unclear. From germline, CDR1 is LNHDA and CDR2 SQIVND (reference sequence). V dropped 3 bases and J dropped 1 base, with 9 bases sitting between them. This CDR3 contains 14 residues. Here the CDR3 DNA reads TGTGCCAGTAGTATGATTGGCGGGAACACTGAAGCTTTCTTT. Amino acid sequence: CASSMIGGNTEAFF.

V and J are TRBV19 and TRBJ1-5, with no clear D. Trimming pared 8 bases from V and 2 bases from J, leaving 7 bases between. Germline V CDR1 and CDR2: LNHDA, SQIVND (reference sequence). The length of the CDR3 is 12 residues. CDR3 protein: CASQAGNQPQHF. As DNA, the CDR3 is TGTGCCAGTCAGGCAGGCAATCAGCCCCAGCATTTT.

The V gene is TRBV9, the J gene TRBJ1-2, with D possibly matching TRBD1 (5 bases). Germline V lookup: CDR1 SGDLS, CDR2 YYNGEE. The CDR3 sequence is 11 residues long. The ends were cut back, 10 bases at V and 7 bases at J, with 14 bases in the middle. Here the CDR3 DNA reads TGTGCCGGCACCGGGGGGGGTGGCTACACCTTC. Amino acid sequence: CAGTGGGGYTF.

The chain links TRBV2 to TRBJ2-2; D is possibly TRBD1 (6 bases). Germline V gene lookup returns CDR1 SNHLY and CDR2 FYNNEI. Between the trimmed V and J ends, which lost 5 bases and 5 bases, there was a span of 12 bases. The CDR3 consists of 14 residues. CDR3 in amino acids: CASSLTRGTGELFF. CDR3 DNA sequence: TGTGCCAGCAGTCTGACCAGGGGAACCGGGGAGCTGTTTTTT. Combining the CDR3 with reference TRBV2 and TRBJ2-2 gives the whole variable domain EPEVTQTPSHQVTQMGQEVILRCVPISNHLYFYWYRQILGQKVEFLVSFYNNEISEKSEIFDDQFSVERPDGSNFTLKIRSTKLEDSAMYFCASSLTRGTGELFFGEGSRLTVL.

This clone has more than one count but fewer than ten. The chain recombines TRBV4-3 with TRBJ1-1; no definite D call. Germline CDR1 is LGHNA and CDR2 is YSLEER. The CDR3 is 13 amino acids. Trimming removed 3 bases at V and 8 bases at J, with 13 bases between. The chain's CDR3 is CASSQGERREAFF. CDR3 sequence (DNA): TGCGCCAGCAGCCAGGGAGAGCGGAGGGAAGCTTTCTTT.

This chain connects TRBV18 to TRBJ2-3; 7 positions agree with TRBD2. Germline-derived CDR1 and CDR2 are KGHSH and LQKENI. With 4 bases clipped from V and 1 base from J, the junction kept 8 bases outside the gene matches. The CDR3 runs 16 residues. The CDR3 region is CASSLSGNGRTDTQYF. As DNA, the CDR3 is TGTGCCAGCTCACTCAGCGGGAACGGGCGCACAGATACGCAGTATTTT.

The gene calls are TRBV5-1 and TRBJ2-3, with 8 bases that match TRBD2. Germline V lookup: CDR1 SGHRS, CDR2 YFSETQ. With V trimmed by 4 bases and J by 4 bases, 8 bases remained unmatched. The CDR3 is 15 residues long. DNA for the CDR3: TGCGCCAGCAGCGTCGGGGGGGCTTGGGCAGATACGCAGTATTTT. Translated: CASSVGGAWADTQYF.

The table lists this clone with a few counts. The chain is built from TRBV27 and TRBJ2-7, with TRBD1 matching over 8 bases. The CDR3 contains 14 residues. From germline, CDR1 is MNHEY and CDR2 SMNVEV (reference sequence). With 6 bases clipped from V and 5 bases from J, the junction kept 9 bases outside the gene matches. The CDR3 DNA follows: TGTGCCAGCAGGACCAGGACAGGGCTCCACGAGCAGTACTTC. This translates into CASRTRTGLHEQYF.

This chain uses TRBV9 with TRBJ2-1; 8 bases are a match to TRBD1. The V and J ends lost 6 bases and 7 bases, in that order; junction bases with no gene match: 6. The CDR3 is 13 amino acids. The V gene's germline CDR1 is SGDLS and CDR2 YYNGEE. This CDR3 reads CASNGQGGNEQFF. DNA for the CDR3: TGTGCCAGCAATGGACAGGGTGGGAATGAGCAGTTCTTC.

The chain combines TRBV4-1 with TRBJ2-6, with a tentative D call TRBD1 (6 bases). Germline V gene data show CDR1 as MGHRA and CDR2 as YSYEKL. The CDR3 spans 17 residues. V gave up 6 bases and J gave up 3 bases, with 18 bases separating them. As DNA, the CDR3 is TGCGCCAGCAGTCTTTCAGGGGTTTTGGGTGGGGCCAACGTCCTGACTTTC. This gives the protein CASSLSGVLGGANVLTF.

The gene calls are TRBV7-3 and TRBJ2-1; 15 nucleotides align to TRBD2. The V gene end was trimmed by 5 bases and the J gene end by 1 base; junction bases not matched to a gene: 3. The CDR3 spans 17 residues. Germline CDR1 SGHTA, CDR2 FQGTGA. CDR3 DNA sequence: TGTGCCAGCAGCCCCGGACTAGCGGGGGGGTCCTACAATGAGCAGTTCTTC. Residues: CASSPGLAGGSYNEQFF.

The chain links TRBV7-9 to TRBJ1-1; no reliable D call. Germline CDR1 reads SEHNR; CDR2 reads FQNEAQ (reference sequence). V was cut by 5 bases and J by 1 base, with 17 bases left in between. The CDR3 spans 16 residues. The CDR3 sequence: CASSRISEEPNTEAFF. For the CDR3, the DNA is TGTGCCAGCAGCCGAATAAGTGAGGAGCCGAACACTGAAGCTTTCTTT.

The rearrangement uses TRBV27 and TRBJ1-6; D ambiguous. The CDR3 is 15 amino acids. Germline V gene sequence: CDR1 MNHEY, CDR2 SMNVEV (reference sequence). Trimming removed 6 bases at V and 0 bases at J, with 9 bases between. The CDR3 sequence: CASSGRSSYNSPLHF. The CDR3 DNA is TGTGCCAGCAGCGGTCGGAGCTCCTATAATTCACCCCTCCACTTT.

The chain couples TRBV5-1 to TRBJ2-3; 8 nucleotides agree with TRBD2. The V gene end was trimmed by 1 base and the J gene end by 5 bases; junction bases not matched to a gene: 6. CDR1 SGHRS and CDR2 YFSETQ come from the germline V gene. The CDR3 is made up of 15 amino acids. CDR3 DNA sequence: TGCGCCAGCAGCTTGATCGGGGGGGGCCAAGATACGCAGTATTTT. It encodes CASSLIGGGQDTQYF.

The rearrangement uses TRBV2 and TRBJ1-2, with a tentative D call TRBD1 (5 bases). Per the germline V gene, CDR1 is SNHLY and CDR2 is FYNNEI. The length of the CDR3 is 13 residues. Deletions cut 4 bases from V and 5 bases from J, with 11 bases between. CDR3 residues: CASSGDRLYGYTF. The CDR3 DNA reads TGTGCCAGCAGTGGAGACAGATTATATGGCTACACCTTC.

This clone came up once. This chain uses TRBV5-1 with TRBJ2-1; 7 bases agree with TRBD2. Germline V gene sequence: CDR1 SGHRS, CDR2 YFSETQ. V dropped 4 bases and J dropped 4; count of bases not matched to a gene: 8. The length of the CDR3 is 15 residues. The CDR3 DNA follows: TGCGCCAGCAGCCCTCGGGGGGAGCCGTACAATGAGCAGTTCTTC. Translation: CASSPRGEPYNEQFF.